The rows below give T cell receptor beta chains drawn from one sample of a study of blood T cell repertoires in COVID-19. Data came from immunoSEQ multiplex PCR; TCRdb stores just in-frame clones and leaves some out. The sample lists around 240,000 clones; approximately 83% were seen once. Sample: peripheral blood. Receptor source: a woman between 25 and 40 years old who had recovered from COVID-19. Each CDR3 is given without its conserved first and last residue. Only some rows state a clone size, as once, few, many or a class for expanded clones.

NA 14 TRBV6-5 ASSWSFGGLEETQY
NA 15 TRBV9 ASSVSPGLAGTDTQY
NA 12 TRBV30 AWATGIITGELF
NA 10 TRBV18 ASSPRTGEAF
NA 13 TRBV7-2 ASSSTSGVWETQY
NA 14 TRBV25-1 ASTEDRSSYNSPLH
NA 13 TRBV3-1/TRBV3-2 ASSQEGELKETQY
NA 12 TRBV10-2 ASRGQGYNQPQH
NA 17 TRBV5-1 ASSLLSPSGGANTGELF
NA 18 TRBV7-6 ASSLEVGSGGANSYNEQF
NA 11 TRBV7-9 ASSSRAQETQY
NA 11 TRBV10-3 ATRAESSYEQY
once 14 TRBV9 ASSERGLSYNSPLH
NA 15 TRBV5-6 ASSPITSGGGTDTQY
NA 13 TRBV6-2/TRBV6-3 ASSSLAGSYNEQF
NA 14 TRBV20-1 SASPGGLASGYEQY
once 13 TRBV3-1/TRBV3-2 ASSYRVAMNTEAF
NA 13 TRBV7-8 ASRKGQGAFDEQY
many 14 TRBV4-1 ASSPLYTTWRTEAF
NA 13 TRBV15 ATSFLIGASYEQY
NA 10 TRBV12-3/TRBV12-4 ASSPNRGRAF
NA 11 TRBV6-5 ASQPGQGYEQY
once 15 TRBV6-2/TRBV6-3 ASSSVRLAGDKNIQY
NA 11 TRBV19 ASSNGGGNTIY
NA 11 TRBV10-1 ASSESPGQPQH
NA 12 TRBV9 ASSKGQAPYEQY
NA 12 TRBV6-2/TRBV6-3 ASSSSEEYYGYT
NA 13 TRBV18 ASSPRDKSYNEQF
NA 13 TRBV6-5 ASARGGGNTGELF
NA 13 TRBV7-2 ASSPEDRGGETQY
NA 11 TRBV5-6 ASSATWAETQY
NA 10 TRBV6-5 ASRPGNSPLH
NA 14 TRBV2 ASTNRGIQGNSPLH
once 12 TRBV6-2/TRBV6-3 ASSYETGNEKLF
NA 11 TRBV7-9 ASLGGSNTEAF
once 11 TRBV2 ASSDSGVEGYT
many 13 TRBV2 ASSWDRNNNQPQH
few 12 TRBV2 ASSGTSGGWTQY
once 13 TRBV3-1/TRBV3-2 ASSLRDSPATEAF
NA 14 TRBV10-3 AITPGLGTSTDTQY
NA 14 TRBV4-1 ASSQDPQGRYNEQF
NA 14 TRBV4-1 ASRPRANLNTGELF
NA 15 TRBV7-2 ASSLGRVAGRGETQY
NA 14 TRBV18 ASSQHRDRGFYEQF
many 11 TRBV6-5 ASSYQDTGELF
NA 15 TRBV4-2 ASSQGDRGKSSYEQY